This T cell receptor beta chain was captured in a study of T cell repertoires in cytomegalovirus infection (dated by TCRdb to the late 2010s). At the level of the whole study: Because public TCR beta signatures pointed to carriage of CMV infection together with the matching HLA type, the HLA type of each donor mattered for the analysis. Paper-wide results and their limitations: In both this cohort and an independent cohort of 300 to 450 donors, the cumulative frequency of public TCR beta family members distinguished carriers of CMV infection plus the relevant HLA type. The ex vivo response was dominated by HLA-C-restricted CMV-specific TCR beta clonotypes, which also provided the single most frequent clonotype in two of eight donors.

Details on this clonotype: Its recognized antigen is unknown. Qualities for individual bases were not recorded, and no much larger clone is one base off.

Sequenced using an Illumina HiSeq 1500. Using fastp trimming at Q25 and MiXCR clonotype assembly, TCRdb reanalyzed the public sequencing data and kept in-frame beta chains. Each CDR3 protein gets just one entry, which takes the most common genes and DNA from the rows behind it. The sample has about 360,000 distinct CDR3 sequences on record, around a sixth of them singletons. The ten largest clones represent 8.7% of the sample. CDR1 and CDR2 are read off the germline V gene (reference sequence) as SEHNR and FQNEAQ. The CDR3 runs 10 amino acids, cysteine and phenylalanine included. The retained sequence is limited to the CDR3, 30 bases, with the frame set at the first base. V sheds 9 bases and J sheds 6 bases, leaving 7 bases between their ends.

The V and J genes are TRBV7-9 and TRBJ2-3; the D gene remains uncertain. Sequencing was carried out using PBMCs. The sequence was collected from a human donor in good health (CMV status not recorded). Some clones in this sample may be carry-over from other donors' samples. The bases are TGTGCCAGACCTTTTGATACGCAGTATTTT. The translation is CARPFDTQYF.